These 10 T cell receptor beta chains originate from one sample sequenced in a study of T-cell reconstitution after alpha-beta-depleted transplantation in children. Unique molecular identifiers were incorporated during preparation of the TCRbeta library. TCRdb reprocessed the PCR reads with MiXCR, giving one entry per CDR3 protein. Of some 550,000 distinct CDR3 sequences detected, roughly 24% appear once; the ten largest clones hold roughly an eighth. This material consisted of PBMCs, mostly from graft donor cells, taken 360 days after TCRalphabeta/CD19-depleted stem cell transplant. These receptors were taken from a boy in the first two years of life who had a stem cell transplant for acute myeloid leukemia, so the T cells may come from the graft donor.

The chain recombines TRBV20-1 with TRBJ2-1; 13 nucleotides line up with TRBD2. V was pared by 6 bases and J by 13 bases, with 6 bases of the junction left unmatched. This CDR3 comprises 12 residues. The germline CDR1 and CDR2 sequences are DFQATT and SNEGSKA (reference sequence). The CDR3 here is CSAGLAGIHQFF. In DNA, the CDR3 is TGCAGTGCGGGACTAGCGGGAATACATCAGTTCTTC.

In its sample, this clonotype was seen many times. This chain joins TRBV29-1 and TRBJ2-2; TRBD2 matches 10 bases. J lost 5 bases, V lost 6 bases, and 12 bases had no gene match. The germline V gene encodes CDR1 SQVTM and CDR2 ANQGSEA. This CDR3 spans 16 amino acids. The CDR3 nucleotides are TGCAGCGTCCGGAGGGCTAGCGGGGGTCTGACCGGGGAGCTGTTTTTT. This gives the protein CSVRRASGGLTGELFF.

The chain has TRBV7-3 and TRBJ2-1; 7 bases fit TRBD2. V dropped 0 bases and J dropped 5; count of bases not matched to a gene: 1. The CDR3 contains 14 residues. CDR1 and CDR2 (germline): SGHTA, FQGTGA. This chain's CDR3 is CASSLTAGDNEQFF. CDR3 bases: TGTGCCAGCAGCTTAACGGCGGGGGACAATGAGCAGTTCTTC.

The chain has TRBV20-1 and TRBJ1-2; D is uncertain. This CDR3 region has 10 residues. Trimming removed 3 bases from V and 8 bases from J, with 7 bases in between. Germline V gene data show CDR1 as DFQATT and CDR2 as SNEGSKA (reference sequence). The CDR3 DNA reads as TGCAGTGCTAGCAGCACGGGCTACACCTTC. Protein sequence: CSASSTGYTF.

This clonotype has at least ten counts. CDR3 amino acids: CSARSGGHFPGELFF. The CDR3 DNA follows: TGCAGTGCTAGATCCGGTGGACACTTTCCCGGGGAGCTGTTTTTT. The gene calls are TRBV20-1 and TRBJ2-2; TRBD1 is a possible D gene (5 bases). The CDR3 has 15 amino acids. Germline V gene lookup returns CDR1 DFQATT and CDR2 SNEGSKA (reference sequence). Between the trimmed V and J ends, which lost 2 bases and 6 bases, there was a span of 16 bases.

This clonotype was detected many times. The CDR3 loop reads CASSPGSSYNEQFF. The CDR3 DNA reads TGCGCCAGCAGCCCTGGGAGCTCCTACAATGAGCAGTTCTTC. The V call is TRBV5-1, the J call TRBJ2-1; possible D gene TRBD2, 5 bases. This CDR3 contains 14 residues. CDR1 is SGHRS, CDR2 YFSETQ, per germline. Trimming shortened V by 4 bases and J by 0 bases, and 8 bases separated the two germline ends.

This clonotype was detected once. The chain is built from TRBV27 and TRBJ2-2; 9 nucleotides agree with TRBD2. Losses at the gene ends were 6 bases for V and 8 bases for J; bases not matched to a gene: 10. Germline-derived CDR1 and CDR2 are MNHEY and SMNVEV (reference sequence). There are 15 residues in the CDR3. The CDR3 sequence: CASSKTGLARGELFF. CDR3 DNA sequence: TGTGCCAGCAGCAAGACGGGACTAGCAAGGGGGGAGCTGTTTTTT.

J is TRBJ2-3 and V is TRBV12-3 or TRBV12-4, with TRBD2 matching over 8 bases. The CDR3 spans 21 residues. J lost 2 bases, V lost 3 bases, and 22 bases had no gene match. In nucleotides, the CDR3 is TGTGCCAGCAGTTTCGGGACTAGTTTCCTAAGGCCTGGGCCACACACAGATACGCAGTATTTT. This codes for CASSFGTSFLRPGPHTDTQYF.

This clonotype showed up just a few times. This chain connects TRBV12-3 or TRBV12-4 to TRBJ2-2, with D maybe TRBD1 (5 bases). V was cut by 8 bases and J by 5 bases, with 18 bases left in between. The CDR3 has 15 residues. CDR3 in amino acids: CASQMSRVRTGELFF. The CDR3 DNA follows: TGTGCCAGCCAGATGAGCAGGGTGAGGACCGGGGAGCTGTTTTTT.

This clonotype showed up just a few times. The V call is TRBV4-2, the J call TRBJ2-7; D not resolved. CDR1 is LGHNA and CDR2 is YNFKEQ in the germline V gene. This CDR3 has 12 amino acids. The ends were cut back, 3 bases at V and 5 bases at J, with 8 bases in the middle. CDR3 in DNA: TGTGCCAGCAGCCAGGGTGGGCACGAGCAGTACTTC. This codes for CASSQGGHEQYF.